Each of the 20 T cell receptor beta chains below was sequenced from the same sample in a study of cytomegalovirus exposure and HLA in healthy donors. Assay: immunoSEQ multiplex PCR; the TCRdb copy retains only in-frame clones and omits some. The repertoire consists of about 140,000 clones, with around four fifths occurring once and the leading ten covering under 1.5%. Sequenced sample: PBMCs. The receptor source for this set is a woman between 25 and 40 years old in good health and CMV-seronegative.

The chain joins TRBV9 to TRBJ2-6; D possibly corresponds to TRBD1 (5 bases). The CDR3 sequence is 15 residues long. V lost 6 bases and J 2 bases, leaving 12 bases between the germline ends. CDR1 is SGDLS and CDR2 is YYNGEE in the germline V gene. In nucleotides, the CDR3 is TGTGCCAGCAATACAGGTGTTCCTGGGGCCAACGTCCTGACTTTC. This encodes CASNTGVPGANVLTF. Combining the CDR3 with reference TRBV9 and TRBJ2-6 gives the whole variable domain DSGVTQTPKHLITATGQRVTLRCSPRSGDLSVYWYQQSLDQGLQFLIQYYNGEERAKGNILERFSAQQFPDLHSELNLSSLELGDSALYFCASNTGVPGANVLTFGAGSRLTVL.

The V call is TRBV2, the J call TRBJ2-3, with a possible D match to TRBD2 (6 bases). With 8 bases removed from V and 5 bases from J, the gap between germline ends came to 17 bases. Germline CDR1 SNHLY, CDR2 FYNNEI. The CDR3 spans 14 residues. In nucleotides, the CDR3 is TGTGCCAGCGAATCAGGCGGGAAGGAAGATACGCAGTATTTT. Protein product: CASESGGKEDTQYF.

The chain combines TRBV2 with TRBJ2-5, with D perhaps TRBD1 (6 bases). V gave up 1 base and J gave up 1 base, with 10 bases separating them. Germline CDR1 reads SNHLY; CDR2 reads FYNNEI. This CDR3 spans 15 amino acids. Written as DNA, the CDR3 is TGTGCCAGCAGTGAAGACAGGGTTGGCCAAGAGACCCAGTACTTC. Translating gives CASSEDRVGQETQYF.

V is TRBV6-5 and J is TRBJ1-1, with no clear D. This CDR3 region has 14 residues. The V end was cut by 2 bases, the J end by 3 bases, with 10 bases between. Per germline, CDR1 MNHEY and CDR2 SVGAGI. This CDR3 reads CASSYRRGYTEAFF. Here the CDR3 DNA reads TGTGCCAGCAGTTACCGGAGAGGTTACACTGAAGCTTTCTTT.

The rearrangement uses TRBV10-3 and TRBJ1-3; TRBD1 matches 10 bases. CDR1 and CDR2 from the germline V gene are ENHRY and SYGVKD. Trimming removed 7 bases from V and 6 bases from J; junction bases left unmatched: 6. The CDR3 contains 14 residues. The CDR3 here is CAIKVGTGANTIYF. The CDR3 nucleotides are TGTGCCATCAAAGTTGGGACAGGGGCAAACACCATATATTTT.

As regards this clone: Other DNA sequences of this sample code for an identical CDR3. The rearrangement links TRBV7-9 to TRBJ2-5, with TRBD1 matching 9 bases. The CDR3 covers 14 residues. J lost 2 bases, V lost 4 bases, and 2 bases had no gene match. Germline V gene sequence: CDR1 SEHNR, CDR2 FQNEAQ (reference sequence). The DNA for the CDR3 is TGTGCCAGCAGCTCGACAGGGGGACAAGAGACCCAGTACTTC. Protein product: CASSSTGGQETQYF.

About this clone: Additional DNA sequences in this sample encode the identical CDR3. V is TRBV7-6 and J is TRBJ1-1; D might be TRBD1 (5 bases). V dropped 0 bases and J dropped 1 base, with 6 bases sitting between them. Germline CDR1 is SGHVS and CDR2 is FNYEAQ. The CDR3 spans 14 residues. In nucleotides, the CDR3 is TGTGCCAGCAGCTTAGCTGACAGGAACACTGAAGCTTTCTTT. Amino acids: CASSLADRNTEAFF.

Concerning this clone: A read error may account for a junction end that differs from germline. J is TRBJ1-2 and V is TRBV5-1, with D possibly being TRBD1 (6 bases). The CDR3 runs to 15 residues. Per germline, CDR1 SGHRS and CDR2 YFSETQ. DNA for the CDR3: TGCGCCAGCACCTTGGGAGGCGGGGGCAACTATGGCTACACCTTC. Encoded protein: CASTLGGGGNYGYTF.

The J gene is TRBJ2-7, the V gene TRBV2; 9 bases are shared with TRBD2. Germline values: CDR1 SNHLY, CDR2 FYNNEI. The CDR3 has 15 residues. The J segment lost 2 bases and the V segment lost 4 bases, leaving 6 bases of the junction unmatched. The DNA for the CDR3 is TGTGCCAGCAGTGTATCTAGCGGGGAAACCTACGAGCAGTACTTC. As protein: CASSVSSGETYEQYF.

This chain uses TRBV7-9 with TRBJ1-4; 8 bases match TRBD1. The V and J ends lost 5 bases and 8 bases, in that order; junction bases with no gene match: 7. Germline V gives CDR1 SEHNR, CDR2 FQNEAQ (reference sequence). CDR3 length: 14 amino acids. CDR3: CASSTGQGGEKLFF. The DNA of the CDR3 is TGTGCCAGCAGCACCGGACAGGGAGGCGAAAAACTGTTTTTT.

The chain combines TRBV5-1 with TRBJ1-2; D may be TRBD1 (6 bases). This CDR3 spans 15 amino acids. V was clipped by 3 bases and J by 1 base, with 13 bases between them. CDR1 and CDR2 (germline): SGHRS, YFSETQ. As DNA, the CDR3 is TGCGCCAGCAGCTCTACAGGGTTACTTAACTATGGCTACACCTTC. Translated, it gives CASSSTGLLNYGYTF.

Comments on this clone: Compared with germline, one end of the junction differs, possibly owing to a read error. This sequence joins TRBV28 and TRBJ2-3, with TRBD2 identical over 7 bases. Germline V gene lookup returns CDR1 MDHEN and CDR2 SYDVKM. CDR3 length: 12 amino acids. The DNA for the CDR3 is TGTGCCAGCAGTTTCGGGGGGTCCAAGGAACATTTT. Its translation: CASSFGGSKEHF. Variable domain in full (rest from reference TRBV28 and TRBJ2-3): DVKVTQSSRYLVKRTGEKVFLECVQDMDHENMFWYRQDPGLGLRLIYFSYDVKMKEKGDIPEGYSVSREKKERFSLILESASTNQTSMYLCASSFGGSKEHFGPGTRLTVL.

The chain couples TRBV19 to TRBJ1-1, with D possibly TRBD1 on 5 matching bases. Germline V gene lookup returns CDR1 LNHDA and CDR2 SQIVND (reference sequence). V lost 1 base and J 4 bases, leaving 10 bases between the germline ends. The CDR3 has 14 amino acids. CDR3 residues: CASSIGLQGTEAFF. CDR3 nucleotide sequence: TGTGCCAGTAGTATAGGGCTGCAGGGCACTGAAGCTTTCTTT. The whole variable domain, remainder taken from reference TRBV19 and TRBJ1-1, is DGGITQSPKYLFRKEGQNVTLSCEQNLNHDAMYWYRQDPGQGLRLIYYSQIVNDFQKGDIAEGYSVSREKKESFPLTVTSAQKNPTAFYLCASSIGLQGTEAFFGQGTRLTVV.

The chain joins TRBV10-2 to TRBJ2-1; tentative D call: TRBD2 (5 bases). The CDR3 covers 14 residues. Germline V CDR1 and CDR2: WSHSY, SAAADI. The V end lost 7 bases, the J end lost 4 bases, and 14 bases lay between the germline ends. CDR3 amino acids: CASIRGADYNEQFF. The CDR3 nucleotides read TGCGCCAGCATAAGAGGAGCGGATTACAATGAGCAGTTCTTC.

The CDR3 coding sequence is TGTGCCAGCAGCTCCCTGACAGGGGGCGGTTTCGATGGCTACACCTTC. Translating it yields CASSSLTGGGFDGYTF. This sequence joins TRBV11-2 and TRBJ1-2; 10 nucleotides line up with TRBD1. The CDR3 consists of 16 residues. The V gene's germline CDR1 is SGHAT and CDR2 FQNNGV. V shed 4 bases, J shed 6 bases, and the junction held 11 bases outside the gene matches.

The count of this clone is one. At one boundary the junction diverges from the germline segment, which might be a read error. V gene TRBV5-4 combines with J gene TRBJ1-4, with 9 nucleotides matching TRBD1. This CDR3 is 14 amino acids long. Germline CDR1 and CDR2: SGHNT and YYREEE (reference sequence). DNA of the CDR3: TGTGCCAGCAGCTTCCCGGGACAGGGTGCCTCCAGTGTTTTT. This sequence encodes CASSFPGQGASSVF. Full variable domain (outside the CDR3, taken from reference TRBV5-4 and TRBJ1-4): ETGVTQSPTHLIKTRGQQVTLRCSSQSGHNTVSWYQQALGQGPQFIFQYYREEENGRGNFPPRFSGLQFPNYSSELNVNALELDDSALYLCASSFPGQGASSVFGSGTQLSVL.

This chain uses TRBV7-9 with TRBJ2-1; 14 nucleotides align to TRBD2. The CDR3 is 14 amino acids. Trimming cost V 5 bases and J 9 bases; bases outside gene matches: 3. From germline, CDR1 is SEHNR and CDR2 FQNEAQ (reference sequence). The DNA of the CDR3 is TGTGCCAGCAGCGTGGGACTAGCGGGGGTTGAGCAGTTCTTC. Amino acid sequence: CASSVGLAGVEQFF.

J is TRBJ2-7 and V is TRBV2; perhaps TRBD2 as D (6 bases). V was trimmed by 4 bases and J by 6 bases, leaving 16 bases between them. This CDR3 has 14 amino acids. The germline CDR1 and CDR2 sequences are SNHLY and FYNNEI. CDR3 bases: TGTGCCAGCAGTGTGGGGCAGGGAGGACGCGAGCAGTACTTC. Encoded protein: CASSVGQGGREQYF.

This clone was seen a single time. V is TRBV7-3 and J is TRBJ2-3; 8 nucleotides agree with TRBD2. V was pared by 4 bases and J by 1 base, with 13 bases of the junction left unmatched. From germline, CDR1 is SGHTA and CDR2 FQGTGA. The CDR3 length is 18 residues. The DNA of the CDR3 is TGTGCCAGCAGCTCCCCCCGGGCGGGGGGCCTTGGCACAGATACGCAGTATTTT. Its translation is CASSSPRAGGLGTDTQYF.

V gene TRBV6-1 combines with J gene TRBJ1-1; tentative D call: TRBD1 (6 bases). Trimming stripped 6 bases from V and 0 bases from J, with 8 bases between. Per germline, CDR1 MNHNS and CDR2 SASEGT. The CDR3 contains 13 residues. The CDR3 nucleotides are TGTGCCAGCAGCCGACAGGTGAACACTGAAGCTTTCTTT. Its protein is CASSRQVNTEAFF.